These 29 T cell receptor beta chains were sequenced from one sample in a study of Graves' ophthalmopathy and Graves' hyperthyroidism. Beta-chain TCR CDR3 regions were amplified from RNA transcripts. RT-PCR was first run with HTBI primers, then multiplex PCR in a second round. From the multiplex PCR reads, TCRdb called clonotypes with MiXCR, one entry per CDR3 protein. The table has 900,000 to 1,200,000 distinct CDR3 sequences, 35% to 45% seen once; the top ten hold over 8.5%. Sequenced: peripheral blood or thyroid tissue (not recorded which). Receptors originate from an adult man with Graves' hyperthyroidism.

The chain's CDR3 is CASSQSRGNIPSPLHF. In DNA form, the CDR3 reads TGTGCCAGCAGTCAGAGCAGGGGGAATATACCTTCACCCCTCCACTTT. The V and J genes are TRBV7-2 and TRBJ1-6; 7 bases align to TRBD1. Germline V gene lookup returns CDR1 SGHTA and CDR2 FQGNSA. Losses at the gene ends were 6 bases for V and 9 bases for J; bases not matched to a gene: 14. The CDR3 is 16 amino acids.

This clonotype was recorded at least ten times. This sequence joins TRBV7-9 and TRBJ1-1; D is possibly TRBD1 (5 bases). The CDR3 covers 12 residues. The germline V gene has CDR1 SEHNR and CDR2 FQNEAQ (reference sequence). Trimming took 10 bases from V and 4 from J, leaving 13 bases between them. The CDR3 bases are TGTGCCACGCAGGGCCCGAGCACTGAAGCTTTCTTT. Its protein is CATQGPSTEAFF. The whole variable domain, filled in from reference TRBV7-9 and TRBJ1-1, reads DTGVSQNPRHKITKRGQNVTFRCDPISEHNRLYWYRQTLGQGPEFLTYFQNEAQLEKSRLLSDRFSAERPKGSFSTLEIQRTEQGDSAMYLCATQGPSTEAFFGQGTRLTVV.

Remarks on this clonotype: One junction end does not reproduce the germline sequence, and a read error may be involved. Here the CDR3 reads CATSEVGRMILF. The CDR3 coding sequence is TGTGCCACCAGTGAGGTGGGCAGGATGATCCTCTTT. This chain links TRBV24-1 with TRBJ1-1, with unresolved D. Germline CDR1 and CDR2: KGHDR and SFDVKD. The CDR3 covers 12 residues.

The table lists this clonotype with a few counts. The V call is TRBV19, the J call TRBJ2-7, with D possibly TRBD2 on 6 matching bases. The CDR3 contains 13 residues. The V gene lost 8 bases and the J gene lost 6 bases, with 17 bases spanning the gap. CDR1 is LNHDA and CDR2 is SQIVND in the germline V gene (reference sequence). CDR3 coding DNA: TGTGCCAGTGGGACTGATGAGGGAAGCGAGCAGTACTTC. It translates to CASGTDEGSEQYF.

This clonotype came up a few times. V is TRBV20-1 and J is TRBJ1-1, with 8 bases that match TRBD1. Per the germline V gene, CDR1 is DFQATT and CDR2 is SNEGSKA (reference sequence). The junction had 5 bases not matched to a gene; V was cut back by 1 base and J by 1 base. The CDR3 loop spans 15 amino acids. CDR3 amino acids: CSARADRGWNTEAFF. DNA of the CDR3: TGCAGTGCTAGAGCCGACAGGGGCTGGAACACTGAAGCTTTCTTT.

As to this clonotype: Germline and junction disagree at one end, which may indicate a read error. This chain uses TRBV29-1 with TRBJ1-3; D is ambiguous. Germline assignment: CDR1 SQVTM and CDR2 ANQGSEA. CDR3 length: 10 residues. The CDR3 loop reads CSVEDNTIYF. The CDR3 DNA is TGTAGCGTTGAAGACAACACCATATATTTT.

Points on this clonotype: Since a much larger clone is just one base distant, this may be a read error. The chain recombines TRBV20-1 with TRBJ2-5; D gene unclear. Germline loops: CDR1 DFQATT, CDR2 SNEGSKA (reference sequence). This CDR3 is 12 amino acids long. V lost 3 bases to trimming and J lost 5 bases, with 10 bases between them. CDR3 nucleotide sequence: TGCAGTGCTAGCCCAGGCCCTGAGACCCAGTACTTC. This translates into CSASPGPETQYF.

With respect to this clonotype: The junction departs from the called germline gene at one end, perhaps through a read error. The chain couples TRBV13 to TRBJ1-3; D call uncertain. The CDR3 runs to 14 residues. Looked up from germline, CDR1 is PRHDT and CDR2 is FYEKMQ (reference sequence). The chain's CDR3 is CASSSRLDGDTIYF. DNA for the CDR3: TGTGCCAGCAGCTCCAGGCTAGATGGAGACACCATATATTTT. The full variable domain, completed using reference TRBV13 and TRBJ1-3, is AAGVIQSPRHLIKEKRETATLKCYPIPRHDTVYWYQQGPGQDPQFLISFYEKMQSDKGSIPDRFSAQQFSDYHSELNMSSLELGDSALYFCASSSRLDGDTIYFGEGSWLTVV.

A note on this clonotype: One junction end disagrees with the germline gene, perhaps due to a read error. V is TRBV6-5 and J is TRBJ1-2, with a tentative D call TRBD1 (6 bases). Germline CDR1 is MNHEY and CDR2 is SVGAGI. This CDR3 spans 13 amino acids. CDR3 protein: CTSSHRANNGYTF. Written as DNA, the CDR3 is TGTACCAGCAGTCACAGGGCTAATAATGGCTACACCTTC.

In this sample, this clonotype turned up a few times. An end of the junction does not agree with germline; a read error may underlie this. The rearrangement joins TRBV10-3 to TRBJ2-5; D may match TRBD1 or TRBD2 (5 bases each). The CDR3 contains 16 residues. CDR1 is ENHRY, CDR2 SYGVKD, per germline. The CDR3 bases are TGTGCCAGCAGTCCCCCGGGACCCGGGCGAAGAGAGACCCAGTACTTC. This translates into CASSPPGPGRRETQYF.

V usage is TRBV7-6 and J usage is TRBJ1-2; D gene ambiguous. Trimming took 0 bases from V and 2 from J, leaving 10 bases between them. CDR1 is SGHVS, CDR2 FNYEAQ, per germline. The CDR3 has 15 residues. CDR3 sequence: CASSLAPGWNYGYTF. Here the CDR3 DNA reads TGTGCCAGCAGCTTAGCGCCGGGGTGGAACTATGGCTACACCTTC.

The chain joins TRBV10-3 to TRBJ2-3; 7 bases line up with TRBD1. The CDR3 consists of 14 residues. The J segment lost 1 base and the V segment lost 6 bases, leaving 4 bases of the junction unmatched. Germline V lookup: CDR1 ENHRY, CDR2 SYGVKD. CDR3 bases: TGTGCCATCAGCGGGACAGAAGGCACAGATACGCAGTATTTT. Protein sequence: CAISGTEGTDTQYF.

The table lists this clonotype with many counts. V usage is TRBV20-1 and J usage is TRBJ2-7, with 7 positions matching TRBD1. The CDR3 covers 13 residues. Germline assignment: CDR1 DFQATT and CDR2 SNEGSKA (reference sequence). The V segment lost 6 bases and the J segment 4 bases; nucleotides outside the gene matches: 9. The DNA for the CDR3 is TGCAGTGCCATAGACAGGGAGAAGTACGAGCAGTACTTC. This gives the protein CSAIDREKYEQYF.

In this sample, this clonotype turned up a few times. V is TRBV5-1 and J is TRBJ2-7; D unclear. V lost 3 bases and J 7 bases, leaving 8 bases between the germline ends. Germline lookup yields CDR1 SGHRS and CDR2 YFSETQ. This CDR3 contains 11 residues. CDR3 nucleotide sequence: TGCGCCAGCAGCTCCCATCGAGAGCAGTACTTC. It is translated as CASSSHREQYF.

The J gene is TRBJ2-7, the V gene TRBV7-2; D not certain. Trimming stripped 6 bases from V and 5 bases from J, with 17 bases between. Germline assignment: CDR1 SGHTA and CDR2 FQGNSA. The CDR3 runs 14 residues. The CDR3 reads CASSLIGKADEQYF. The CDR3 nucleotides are TGTGCCAGCAGTTTAATTGGCAAAGCAGACGAGCAGTACTTC.

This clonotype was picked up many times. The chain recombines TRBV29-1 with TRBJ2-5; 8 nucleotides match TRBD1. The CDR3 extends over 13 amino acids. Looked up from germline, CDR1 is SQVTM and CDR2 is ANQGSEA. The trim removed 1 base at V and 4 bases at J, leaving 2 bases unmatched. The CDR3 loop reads CSVEGTGRETQYF. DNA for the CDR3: TGCAGCGTTGAAGGGACAGGGAGAGAGACCCAGTACTTC.

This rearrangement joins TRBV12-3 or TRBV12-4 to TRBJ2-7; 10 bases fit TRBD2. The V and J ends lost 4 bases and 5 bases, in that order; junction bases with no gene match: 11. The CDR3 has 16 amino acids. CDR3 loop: CASSSWGSGRIHEQYF. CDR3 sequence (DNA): TGTGCCAGCAGTTCTTGGGGTAGCGGGAGGATTCACGAGCAGTACTTC.

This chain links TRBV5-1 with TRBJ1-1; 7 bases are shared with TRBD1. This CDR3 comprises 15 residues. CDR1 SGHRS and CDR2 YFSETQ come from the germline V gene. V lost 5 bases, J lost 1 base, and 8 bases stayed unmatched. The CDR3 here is CASSEPDRQNTEAFF. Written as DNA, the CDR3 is TGCGCCAGCAGTGAGCCGGACAGGCAGAACACTGAAGCTTTCTTT.

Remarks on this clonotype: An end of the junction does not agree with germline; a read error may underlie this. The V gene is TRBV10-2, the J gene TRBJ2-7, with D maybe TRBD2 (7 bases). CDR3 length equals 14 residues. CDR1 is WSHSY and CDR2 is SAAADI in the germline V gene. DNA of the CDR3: TGCGCCGGCAGTGAGCCGCGGGGGCGACGGGAGCAGTACTTC. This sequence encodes CAGSEPRGRREQYF.

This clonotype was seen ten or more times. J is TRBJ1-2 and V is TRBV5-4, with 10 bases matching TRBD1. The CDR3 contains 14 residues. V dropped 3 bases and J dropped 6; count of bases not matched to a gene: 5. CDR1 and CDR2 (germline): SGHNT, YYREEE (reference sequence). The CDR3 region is CASSYRQGADGYTF. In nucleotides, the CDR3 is TGTGCCAGCAGCTACCGACAGGGGGCGGATGGCTACACCTTC.

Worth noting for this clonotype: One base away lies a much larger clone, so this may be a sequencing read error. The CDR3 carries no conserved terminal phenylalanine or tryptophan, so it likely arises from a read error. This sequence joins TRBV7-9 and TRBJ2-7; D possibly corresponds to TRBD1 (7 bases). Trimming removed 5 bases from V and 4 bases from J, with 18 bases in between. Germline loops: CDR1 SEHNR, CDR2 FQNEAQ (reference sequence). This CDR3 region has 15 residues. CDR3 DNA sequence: TGTGCCAGCAGCCAGGACAGGACTAAGGAATACGAGCAGTACCTC. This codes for CASSQDRTKEYEQYL.

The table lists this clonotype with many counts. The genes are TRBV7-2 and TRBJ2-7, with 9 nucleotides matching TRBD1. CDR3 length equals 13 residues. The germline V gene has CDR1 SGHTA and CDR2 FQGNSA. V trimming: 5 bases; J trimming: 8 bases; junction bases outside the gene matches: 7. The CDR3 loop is CASSQDRGLKQYF. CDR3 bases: TGTGCCAGCAGCCAGGACAGGGGACTTAAGCAGTACTTC.

CDR3 in amino acids: CASSTRASWELFF. DNA for the CDR3: TGTGCCAGCAGCACCAGGGCATCATGGGAGCTGTTTTTT. V and J are TRBV12-3 or TRBV12-4 and TRBJ2-2; TRBD1 is a possible D gene (5 bases). Trimming pared 6 bases from V and 9 bases from J, leaving 14 bases between. The CDR3 has 13 residues.

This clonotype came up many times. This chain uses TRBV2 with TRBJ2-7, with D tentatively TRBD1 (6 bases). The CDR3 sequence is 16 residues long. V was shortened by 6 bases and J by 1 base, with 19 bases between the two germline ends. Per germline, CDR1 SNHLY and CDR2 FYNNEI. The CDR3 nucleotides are TGTGCCAGCAGGAGAGAAGGAGGACAGATTTCCTACGAGCAGTACTTC. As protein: CASRREGGQISYEQYF.

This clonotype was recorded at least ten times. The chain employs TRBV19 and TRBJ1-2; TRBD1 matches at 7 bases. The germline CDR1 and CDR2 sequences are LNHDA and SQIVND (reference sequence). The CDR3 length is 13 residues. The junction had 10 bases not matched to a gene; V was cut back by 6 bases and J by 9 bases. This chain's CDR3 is CASRDSPGQSYTF. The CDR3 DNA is TGTGCCAGTAGGGATAGCCCGGGACAGAGCTACACCTTC.

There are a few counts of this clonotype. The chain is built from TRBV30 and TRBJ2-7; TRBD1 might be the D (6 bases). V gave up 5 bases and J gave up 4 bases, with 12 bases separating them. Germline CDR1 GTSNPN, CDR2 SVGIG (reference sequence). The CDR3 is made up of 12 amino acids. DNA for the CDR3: TGTGCCTGGGCCAGGGACACTTACGAGCAGTACTTC. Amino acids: CAWARDTYEQYF.

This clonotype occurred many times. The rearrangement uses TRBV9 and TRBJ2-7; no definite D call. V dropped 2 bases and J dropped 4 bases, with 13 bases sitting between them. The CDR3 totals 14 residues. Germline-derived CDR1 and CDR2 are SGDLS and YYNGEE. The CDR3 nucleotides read TGTGCCAGCAGCGTTGAGCCATCGCTATACGAGCAGTACTTC. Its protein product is CASSVEPSLYEQYF.

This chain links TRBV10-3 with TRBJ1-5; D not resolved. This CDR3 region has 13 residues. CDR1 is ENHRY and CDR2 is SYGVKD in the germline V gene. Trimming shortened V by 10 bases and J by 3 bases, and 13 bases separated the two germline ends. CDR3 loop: CASKASPNQPQHF. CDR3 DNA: TGTGCCAGCAAGGCAAGTCCCAATCAGCCCCAGCATTTT.

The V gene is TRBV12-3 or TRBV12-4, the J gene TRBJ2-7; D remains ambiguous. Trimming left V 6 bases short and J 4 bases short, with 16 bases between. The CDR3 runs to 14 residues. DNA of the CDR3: TGTGCCAGCAGCCTCGGGTCCCAAGATTACGAGCAGTACTTC. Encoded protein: CASSLGSQDYEQYF.